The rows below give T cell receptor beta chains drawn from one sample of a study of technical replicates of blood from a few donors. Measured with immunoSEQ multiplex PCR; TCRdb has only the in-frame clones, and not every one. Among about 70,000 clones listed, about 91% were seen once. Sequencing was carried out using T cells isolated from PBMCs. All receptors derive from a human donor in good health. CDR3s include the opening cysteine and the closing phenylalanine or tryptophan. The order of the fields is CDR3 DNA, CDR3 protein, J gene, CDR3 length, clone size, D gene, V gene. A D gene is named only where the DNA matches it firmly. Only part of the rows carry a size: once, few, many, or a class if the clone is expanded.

CDR3nt: TGTGCCAGCAGCGTAGACGGAGGGACAGATACGCAGTATTTT
CDR3aa: CASSVDGGTDTQYF
j_gene: TRBJ2-3
len: 14
abundance: .
d_gene: .
v_gene: TRBV9

CDR3nt: TGTGCCATCAGTACTGGGCAGTCAGCCGGGGAGCTGTTTTTT
CDR3aa: CAISTGQSAGELFF
j_gene: TRBJ2-2
len: 14
abundance: .
d_gene: .
v_gene: TRBV10-3

CDR3nt: TGTGCCTGGAGTTTGGCAGGGCCGAGCTACGAGCAGTACTTC
CDR3aa: CAWSLAGPSYEQYF
j_gene: TRBJ2-7
len: 14
abundance: .
d_gene: .
v_gene: TRBV30

CDR3nt: TGTGCCAGCAGCCTCGGACTAGCGGGCTTCACAGATACGCAGTATTTT
CDR3aa: CASSLGLAGFTDTQYF
j_gene: TRBJ2-3
len: 16
abundance: .
d_gene: TRBD2
v_gene: TRBV27

CDR3nt: TGCGCCAGCAGCTTGTGGCGGGAGGTACCCGGGGAGCTGTTTTTT
CDR3aa: CASSLWREVPGELFF
j_gene: TRBJ2-2
len: 15
abundance: .
d_gene: TRBD2
v_gene: TRBV5-1

CDR3nt: TGTGCCAGCTCACAGGGACTAGCGGGAGGGAATGAGCAGTTCTTC
CDR3aa: CASSQGLAGGNEQFF
j_gene: TRBJ2-1
len: 15
abundance: .
d_gene: TRBD2
v_gene: TRBV18

CDR3nt: TGTGCCAGTAGTACTTACAGGGAAATCACTGAAGCTTTCTTT
CDR3aa: CASSTYREITEAFF
j_gene: TRBJ1-1
len: 14
abundance: .
d_gene: .
v_gene: TRBV19

CDR3nt: TGTGCCAGCAGCTTTGGTAGCGGTTCCGCGCAGTACTTC
CDR3aa: CASSFGSGSAQYF
j_gene: TRBJ2-7
len: 13
abundance: .
d_gene: .
v_gene: TRBV5-4

CDR3nt: TGTGCCAGCAGTTTAAGGTTAGGGGGAAACACTGAAGCTTTCTTT
CDR3aa: CASSLRLGGNTEAFF
j_gene: TRBJ1-1
len: 15
abundance: .
d_gene: .
v_gene: TRBV27

CDR3nt: TGTGCCAGTAGTATAGACCAGACTAGCCTCGGGGGAGAGACCCAGTACTTC
CDR3aa: CASSIDQTSLGGETQYF
j_gene: TRBJ2-5
len: 17
abundance: once
d_gene: TRBD2
v_gene: TRBV19

CDR3nt: TGTGCCAGCAGTGAAGCGCTTTTCGGCGGGGGGCGCAGGGAAAAACTGTTTTTT
CDR3aa: CASSEALFGGGRREKLFF
j_gene: TRBJ1-4
len: 18
abundance: .
d_gene: .
v_gene: TRBV2

CDR3nt: TGTGCCAGCTCGCTACAGAGCTCTGGAAACACCATATATTTT
CDR3aa: CASSLQSSGNTIYF
j_gene: TRBJ1-3
len: 14
abundance: .
d_gene: .
v_gene: TRBV27

CDR3nt: TGTGCCAGCAGTTTATTCCCGACAGGGGGAGAAGAGACCCAGTACTTC
CDR3aa: CASSLFPTGGEETQYF
j_gene: TRBJ2-5
len: 16
abundance: .
d_gene: TRBD1
v_gene: TRBV5-6

CDR3nt: TGTGCCAGCAGCGTAGGGGGCGCCACACACAATGAGCAGTTCTTC
CDR3aa: CASSVGGATHNEQFF
j_gene: TRBJ2-1
len: 15
abundance: .
d_gene: .
v_gene: TRBV9

CDR3nt: TGCGCCAGCAGCCAAGGTCCGGGAGCCTACAATGAGCAGTTCTTC
CDR3aa: CASSQGPGAYNEQFF
j_gene: TRBJ2-1
len: 15
abundance: .
d_gene: .
v_gene: TRBV4-3